A single sample is the source of the 2 T cell receptor beta chains below, sequenced in a study of human T cells and chemical hapten exposure (dated by TCRdb to the early 2020s). The library came from RACE. This sample was sequenced with a NextSeq 500. Through fastp at Q25 and MiXCR, TCRdb rebuilt clones from the public reads, retaining in-frame beta chains. Here each entry gathers all rows of one CDR3 protein and keeps the most common genes and DNA. Recorded for this sample are about 70,000 distinct CDR3 sequences; 8.5% to 9% of them occurred a single time. The ten largest make up roughly 3% of the sample. The time point label of this sample denotes: patch test 2, 6 weeks after DPC sensitization. Read against the paper, the sample's treatment or condition label means: therapeutic diphenylcyclopropenone sensitization with weekly scalp DPC. Sequences were derived from whole blood, sampled in connection with sensitization to the hapten diphenylcyclopropenone (DPC). The receptor source for this set is a woman between 50 and 59 years old with alopecia areata. Some clones in this sample may be carry-over from other donors' samples.

This clonotype was detected many times. The V and J genes are TRBV6-2 or TRBV6-3 and TRBJ2-7; tentative D call: TRBD2 (6 bases). The CDR3 consists of 14 residues. V was pared by 6 bases and J by 3 bases, with 15 bases between. Germline V gene sequence: CDR1 MNHEY, CDR2 SVGEGT. The CDR3, as DNA: TGTGCCAGCAGACCCGGGACTCCCGGCTACGAGCAGTACTTC. It yields the protein CASRPGTPGYEQYF.

This clonotype occurred many times. V gene TRBV12-3 or TRBV12-4 combines with J gene TRBJ1-2; D is unresolved. The CDR3 totals 14 residues. V gave up 5 bases and J gave up 5 bases, with 15 bases separating them. This CDR3 is CASSPNARSYGYTF. The CDR3 DNA is TGTGCCAGCAGTCCGAATGCCAGGAGTTATGGCTACACCTTC.